The 9 T cell receptor beta chains below were found in one sample sequenced in a study of blood T cells in healthy people across ages. Together with a sample-barcoded 5' primer, a J-beta primer mix was included in a second PCR lasting about 7 to 11 cycles. TCRdb re-called the 5' RACE reads with MiXCR, one entry per CDR3 protein. The sample includes 550,000 to 600,000 distinct CDR3 sequences, 27% seen only once; the top ten take less than 20%. Material: blood. Source of these receptors: a woman between 70 and 85 years old in good health.

This clonotype was detected only a few times. The V call is TRBV20-1, the J call TRBJ1-2; D is undetermined. This CDR3 contains 14 residues. Between the trimmed V and J ends, which lost 3 bases and 0 bases, there was a span of 11 bases. From germline, CDR1 is DFQATT and CDR2 SNEGSKA (reference sequence). The CDR3 protein is CSARELAANYGYTF. CDR3 DNA: TGCAGTGCTAGGGAGTTGGCCGCTAACTATGGCTACACCTTC.

This clonotype was found many times. The gene calls are TRBV20-1 and TRBJ2-1, with 7 bases identical to TRBD2. The J call may be faulty, since TRBJ2-5 better matches the DNA end. The CDR3 runs 17 residues. CDR1 is DFQATT, CDR2 SNEGSKA, per germline (reference sequence). In DNA form, the CDR3 reads TGCAGTGCTCTTCCCTCTCGACTAGCACCTGAGGATGAGACCCAGTACTTC. It is translated as CSALPSRLAPEDETQYF.

The chain uses TRBV6-6 and TRBJ2-5; D possibly corresponds to TRBD1 (6 bases). The J call is uncertain, as TRBJ2-1 better fits the DNA end. The CDR3 is 14 amino acids. Germline CDR1 reads MNHNY; CDR2 reads SVGAGI (reference sequence). The CDR3 reads CASISLTGSDEQFF. The CDR3 nucleotides read TGTGCCAGCATATCGCTTACAGGGTCGGATGAGCAGTTCTTC.

Worth noting for this clonotype: A much larger clone differs by one base, so this may be a read error. Given the absence of the conserved phenylalanine or tryptophan at the CDR3 end, a read error is likely. The chain combines TRBV24-1 with TRBJ2-3, with D perhaps TRBD1 or TRBD2 (6 bases each). V was pared by 4 bases and J by 0 bases, with 13 bases between. Germline assignment: CDR1 KGHDR and CDR2 SFDVKD. CDR3 length equals 16 residues. The CDR3 region is CATSESGAISTDTQYL. As DNA, the CDR3 is TGTGCCACCAGTGAATCGGGGGCAATTAGCACAGATACGCAGTATTTG.

In its sample, this clonotype was seen a few times. This sequence joins TRBV10-3 and TRBJ2-5, with 13 bases matching TRBD2. The end of the DNA fits TRBJ2-7 better, so the J call may be wrong. There are 15 residues in the CDR3. Per the germline V gene, CDR1 is ENHRY and CDR2 is SYGVKD. In DNA, the CDR3 is TGTGCCATCAGGACCCCCGGGACTAGCGGGGCCGAGCAGTACTTC. This codes for CAIRTPGTSGAEQYF.

V usage is TRBV7-9 and J usage is TRBJ2-4; 7 nucleotides line up with TRBD1. The CDR3 is 17 amino acids. Looked up from germline, CDR1 is SEHNR and CDR2 is FQNEAQ (reference sequence). Trimming removed 5 bases from V and 0 bases from J; junction bases left unmatched: 10. The CDR3 loop reads CASSPTDRSLAKNIQYF. The CDR3 coding sequence is TGTGCCAGCAGCCCAACGGACAGGAGCCTAGCCAAAAACATTCAGTACTTC.

This clonotype was observed many times. At one of its ends the junction is not consistent with the germline gene, which may arise from a read error. The J gene is TRBJ2-5, the V gene TRBV18, with D possibly TRBD2 on 6 matching bases. The CDR3 spans 14 residues. Germline V lookup: CDR1 KGHSH, CDR2 LQKENI. The CDR3 loop reads CASSPSGFQETQYF. The CDR3 DNA is TGCGCCAGCAGCCCGAGCGGGTTCCAAGAGACCCAGTACTTC.

This clonotype was observed a few times. This chain uses TRBV15 with TRBJ2-5, with TRBD2 matching 10 bases. Germline lookup yields CDR1 LNHNV and CDR2 YYDKDF (reference sequence). Unmatched junction bases numbered 7, after V lost 1 base and J lost 5 bases. The CDR3 runs 16 residues. The CDR3 is CATSRVGSGGVETQYF. The CDR3, as DNA: TGTGCCACCAGCAGAGTGGGGAGCGGGGGGGTTGAGACCCAGTACTTC.

To note about this clonotype: The junction does not match germline at one end; this may be a read error. V is TRBV4-3 and J is TRBJ1-6, with D possibly being TRBD1 (5 bases). Germline V CDR1 and CDR2: LGHNA, YSLEER. The length of the CDR3 is 16 residues. The DNA of the CDR3 is TGCGCCAGCAGACAAGGCGGGGGACTTTCAAATTCACCCCTCCACTTT. Its translation is CASRQGGGLSNSPLHF.